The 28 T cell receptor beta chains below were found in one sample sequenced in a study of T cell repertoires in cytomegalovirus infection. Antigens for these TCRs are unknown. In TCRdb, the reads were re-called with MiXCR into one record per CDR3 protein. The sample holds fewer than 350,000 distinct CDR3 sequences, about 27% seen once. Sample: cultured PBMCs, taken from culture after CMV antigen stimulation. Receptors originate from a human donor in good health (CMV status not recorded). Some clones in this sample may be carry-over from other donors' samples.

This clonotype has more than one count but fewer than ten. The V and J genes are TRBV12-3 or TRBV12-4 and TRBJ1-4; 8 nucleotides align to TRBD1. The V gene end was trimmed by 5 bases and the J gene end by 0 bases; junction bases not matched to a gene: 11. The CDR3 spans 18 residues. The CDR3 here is CASSPDRVSHPTNEKLFF. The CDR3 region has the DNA TGTGCCAGCAGTCCGGACAGGGTTTCTCATCCAACTAATGAAAAACTGTTTTTT.

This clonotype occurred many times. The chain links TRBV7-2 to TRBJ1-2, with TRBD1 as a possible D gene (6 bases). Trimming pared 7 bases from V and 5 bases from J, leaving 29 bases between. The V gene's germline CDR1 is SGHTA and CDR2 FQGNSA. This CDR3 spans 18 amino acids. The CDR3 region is CASNPRLGLSGAGYGYTF. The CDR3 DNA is TGTGCCAGCAACCCCCGACTCGGGTTATCGGGGGCTGGTTATGGCTACACCTTC.

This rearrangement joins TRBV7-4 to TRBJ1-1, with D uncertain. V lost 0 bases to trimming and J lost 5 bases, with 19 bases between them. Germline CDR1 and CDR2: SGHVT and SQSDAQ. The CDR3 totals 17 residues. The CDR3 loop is CASSLAYGNERNTEAFF. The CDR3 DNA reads TGTGCCAGCAGCTTAGCGTACGGTAATGAGAGGAATACTGAAGCTTTCTTT.

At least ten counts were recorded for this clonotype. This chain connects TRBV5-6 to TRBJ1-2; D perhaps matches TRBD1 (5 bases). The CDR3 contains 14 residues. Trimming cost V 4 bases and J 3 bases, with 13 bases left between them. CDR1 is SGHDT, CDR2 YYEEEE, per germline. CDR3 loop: CASSEGLLDYGYTF. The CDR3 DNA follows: TGTGCCAGCAGCGAGGGACTGCTGGACTATGGCTACACCTTC.

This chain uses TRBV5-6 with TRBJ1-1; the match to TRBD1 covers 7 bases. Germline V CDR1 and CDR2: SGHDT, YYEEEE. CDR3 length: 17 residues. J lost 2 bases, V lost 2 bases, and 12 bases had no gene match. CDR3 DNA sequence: TGTGCCAGCAGCTTTGGAGTTGCGGACAGGCAAAACACTGAAGCTTTCTTT. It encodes CASSFGVADRQNTEAFF.

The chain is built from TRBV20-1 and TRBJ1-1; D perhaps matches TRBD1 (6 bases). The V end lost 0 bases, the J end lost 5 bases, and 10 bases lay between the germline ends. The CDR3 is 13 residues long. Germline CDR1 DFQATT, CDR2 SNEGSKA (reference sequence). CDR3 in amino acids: CSARDTRGTEAFF. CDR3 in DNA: TGCAGTGCTAGAGATACGAGGGGGACTGAAGCTTTCTTT.

DNA of the CDR3: TGTGCCAGTAGTTGGGAGCCCCAGCATTTT. This gives the protein CASSWEPQHF. This chain uses TRBV19 with TRBJ1-5; D not certain. Germline CDR1 LNHDA, CDR2 SQIVND (reference sequence). The V gene lost 5 bases and the J gene lost 8 bases, with 4 bases spanning the gap. The CDR3 runs 10 residues. The complete variable domain, with remaining parts taken from reference TRBV19 and TRBJ1-5, reads DGGITQSPKYLFRKEGQNVTLSCEQNLNHDAMYWYRQDPGQGLRLIYYSQIVNDFQKGDIAEGYSVSREKKESFPLTVTSAQKNPTAFYLCASSWEPQHFGDGTRLSIL.

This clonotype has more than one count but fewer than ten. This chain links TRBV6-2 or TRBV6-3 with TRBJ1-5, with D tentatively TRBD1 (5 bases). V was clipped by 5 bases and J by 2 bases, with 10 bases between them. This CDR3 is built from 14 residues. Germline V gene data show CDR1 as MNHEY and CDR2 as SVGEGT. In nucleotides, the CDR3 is TGTGCCAGCAGTAACCAGGGAGGCAATCAGCCCCAGCATTTT. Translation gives CASSNQGGNQPQHF.

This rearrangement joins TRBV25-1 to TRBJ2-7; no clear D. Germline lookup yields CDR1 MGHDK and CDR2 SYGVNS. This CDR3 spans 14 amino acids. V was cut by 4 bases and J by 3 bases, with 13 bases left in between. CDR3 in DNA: TGTGCCAGCAGTGGGGAAGGAAAATTCTACGAGCAGTACTTC. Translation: CASSGEGKFYEQYF.

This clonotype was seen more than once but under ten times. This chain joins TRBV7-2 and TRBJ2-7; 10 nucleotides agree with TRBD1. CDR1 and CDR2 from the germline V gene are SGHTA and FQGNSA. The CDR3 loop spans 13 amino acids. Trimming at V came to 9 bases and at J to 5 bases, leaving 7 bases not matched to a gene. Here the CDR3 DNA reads TGTGCCAGGAGGGACAGGGGAGTCCACGAGCAGTACTTC. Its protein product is CARRDRGVHEQYF.

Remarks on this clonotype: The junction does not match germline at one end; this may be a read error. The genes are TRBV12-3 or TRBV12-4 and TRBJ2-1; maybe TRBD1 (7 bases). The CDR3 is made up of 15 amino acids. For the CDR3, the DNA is TGTGCCAGCAGATTAGACAGGGAGGCCTACAATGAGCAGTTCTTC. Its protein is CASRLDREAYNEQFF.

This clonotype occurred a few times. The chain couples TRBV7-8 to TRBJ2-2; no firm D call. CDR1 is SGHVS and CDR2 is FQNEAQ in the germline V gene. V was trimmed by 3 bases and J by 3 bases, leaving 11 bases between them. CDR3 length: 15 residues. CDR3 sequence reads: CASSLGQSHTGELFF. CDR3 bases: TGTGCCAGCAGCTTGGGTCAGTCTCACACCGGGGAGCTGTTTTTT.

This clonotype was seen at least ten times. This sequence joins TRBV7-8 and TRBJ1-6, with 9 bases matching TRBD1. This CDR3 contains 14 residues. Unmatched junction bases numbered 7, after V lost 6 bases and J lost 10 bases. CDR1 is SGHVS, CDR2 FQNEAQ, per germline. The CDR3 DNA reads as TGTGCCAGCAGGTCGGACAGGGGAGGATCACCCCTCCACTTT. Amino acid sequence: CASRSDRGGSPLHF.

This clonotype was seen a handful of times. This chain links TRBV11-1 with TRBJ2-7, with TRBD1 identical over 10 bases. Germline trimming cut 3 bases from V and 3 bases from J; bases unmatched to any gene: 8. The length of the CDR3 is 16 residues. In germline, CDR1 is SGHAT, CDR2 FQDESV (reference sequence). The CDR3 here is CASSFLTGTGVYEQYF. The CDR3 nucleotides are TGTGCCAGCAGCTTCCTTACCGGGACAGGGGTCTACGAGCAGTACTTC.

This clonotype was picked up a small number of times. The DNA of the CDR3 is TGTGCCAGCAGTTATGACAGTGCTTCACCCCTCCACTTT. This sequence encodes CASSYDSASPLHF. This chain links TRBV6-5 with TRBJ1-6; D is perhaps TRBD1 (5 bases). The V and J ends lost 3 bases and 9 bases respectively, with 9 bases between them. CDR1 is MNHEY and CDR2 is SVGAGI in the germline V gene. The CDR3 runs to 13 residues.

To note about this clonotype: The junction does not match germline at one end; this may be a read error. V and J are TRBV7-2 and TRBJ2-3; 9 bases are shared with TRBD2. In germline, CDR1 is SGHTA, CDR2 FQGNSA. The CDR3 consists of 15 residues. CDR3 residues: CASSLSGTSIDTQYF. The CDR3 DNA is TGTGCCAGCAGCTTAAGCGGGACTAGCATAGATACGCAGTATTTT.

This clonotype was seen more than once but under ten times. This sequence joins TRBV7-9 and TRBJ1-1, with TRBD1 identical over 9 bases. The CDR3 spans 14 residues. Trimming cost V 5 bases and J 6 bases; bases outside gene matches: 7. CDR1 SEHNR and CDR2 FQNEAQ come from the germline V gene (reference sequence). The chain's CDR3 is CASSQGQGLPEAFF. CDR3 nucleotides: TGTGCCAGCAGCCAGGGACAGGGTTTGCCTGAAGCTTTCTTT.

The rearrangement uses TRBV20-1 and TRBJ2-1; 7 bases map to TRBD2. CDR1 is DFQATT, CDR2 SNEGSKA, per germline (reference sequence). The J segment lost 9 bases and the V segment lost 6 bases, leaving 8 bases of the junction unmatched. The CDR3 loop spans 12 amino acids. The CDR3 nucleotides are TGCAGTGCGGGAGGGACGGACACTGAGCAGTTCTTC. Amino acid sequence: CSAGGTDTEQFF.

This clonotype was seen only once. CDR3 region: CASSHGQGGTEAFF. The CDR3 nucleotides read TGCGCCAGCAGCCACGGACAGGGGGGGACTGAAGCTTTCTTT. The chain recombines TRBV4-1 with TRBJ1-1; 10 bases map to TRBD1. V gave up 3 bases and J gave up 5 bases; unmatched junction bases: 3. The CDR3 contains 14 residues. Germline lookup yields CDR1 MGHRA and CDR2 YSYEKL.

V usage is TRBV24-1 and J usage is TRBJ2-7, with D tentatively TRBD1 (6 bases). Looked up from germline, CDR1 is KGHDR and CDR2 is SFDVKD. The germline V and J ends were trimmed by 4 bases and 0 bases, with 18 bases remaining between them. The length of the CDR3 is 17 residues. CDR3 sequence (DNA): TGTGCCACCAGTGAAACCCTCAGGGGAATGATCTCCTACGAGCAGTACTTC. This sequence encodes CATSETLRGMISYEQYF.

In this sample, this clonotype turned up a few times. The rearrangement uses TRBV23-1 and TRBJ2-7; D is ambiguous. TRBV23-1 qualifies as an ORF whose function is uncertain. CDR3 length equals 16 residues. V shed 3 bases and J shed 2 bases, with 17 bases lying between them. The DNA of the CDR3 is TGCGCCAGCAGTCACTGGTTTGAGAAGACTCCCTACGAGCAGTACTTC. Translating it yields CASSHWFEKTPYEQYF.

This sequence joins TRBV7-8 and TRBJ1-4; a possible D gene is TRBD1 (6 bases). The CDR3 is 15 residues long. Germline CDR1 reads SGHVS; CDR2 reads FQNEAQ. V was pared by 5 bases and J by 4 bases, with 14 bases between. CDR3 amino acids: CASSINYRDNEKLFF. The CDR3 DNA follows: TGTGCCAGCAGCATAAACTACAGGGATAATGAAAAACTGTTTTTT.

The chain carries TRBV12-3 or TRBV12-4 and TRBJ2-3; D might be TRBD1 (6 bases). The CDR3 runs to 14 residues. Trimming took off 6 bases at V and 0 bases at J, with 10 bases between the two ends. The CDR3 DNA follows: TGTGCCAGCAGCCAGGGGCCGAGCACAGATACGCAGTATTTT. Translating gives CASSQGPSTDTQYF.

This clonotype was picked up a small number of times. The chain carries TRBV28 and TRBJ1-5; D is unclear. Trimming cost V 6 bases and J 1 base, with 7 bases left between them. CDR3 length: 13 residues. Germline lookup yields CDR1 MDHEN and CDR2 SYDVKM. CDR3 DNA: TGTGCCAGCAGAGGGAGGAGCAATCAGCCCCAGCATTTT. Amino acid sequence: CASRGRSNQPQHF.

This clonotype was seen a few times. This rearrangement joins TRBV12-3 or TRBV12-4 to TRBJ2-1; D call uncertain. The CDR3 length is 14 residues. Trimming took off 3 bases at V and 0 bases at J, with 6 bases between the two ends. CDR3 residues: CASSFGDSYNEQFF. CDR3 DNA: TGTGCCAGCAGTTTTGGAGACTCCTACAATGAGCAGTTCTTC.

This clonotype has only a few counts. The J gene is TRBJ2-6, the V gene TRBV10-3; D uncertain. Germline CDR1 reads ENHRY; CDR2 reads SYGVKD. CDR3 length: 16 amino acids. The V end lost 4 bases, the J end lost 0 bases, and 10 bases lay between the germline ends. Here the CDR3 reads CAISAGSFSGANVLTF. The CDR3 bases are TGTGCCATCAGTGCAGGAAGTTTCTCTGGGGCCAACGTCCTGACTTTC.

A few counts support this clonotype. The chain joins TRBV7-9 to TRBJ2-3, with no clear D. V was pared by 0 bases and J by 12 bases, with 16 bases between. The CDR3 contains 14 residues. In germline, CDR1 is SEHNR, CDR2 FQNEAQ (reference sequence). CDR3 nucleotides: TGTGCCAGCAGCTTAGCGGCCGTTGGTCTAGGACAGTATTTT. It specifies CASSLAAVGLGQYF.

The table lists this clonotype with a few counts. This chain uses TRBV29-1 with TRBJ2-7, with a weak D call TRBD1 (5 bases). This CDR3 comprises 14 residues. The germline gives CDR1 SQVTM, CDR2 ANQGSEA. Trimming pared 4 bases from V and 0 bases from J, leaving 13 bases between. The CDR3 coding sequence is TGCAGCGTTGCTCGTGGACACCGCTCCTACGAGCAGTACTTC. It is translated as CSVARGHRSYEQYF.